This passage covers 21 T cell receptor beta chains from one sample sequenced in a study of blood T cell repertoires in COVID-19. TCRdb keeps only in-frame clones here, not all; method: immunoSEQ multiplex PCR. The sample has under 350,000 clones, around 89% seen once. The specimen was peripheral blood. The source of these receptors is a man aged 35 to 55 with acute or convalescent COVID-19.

This clone has just a few counts. CDR3: CASSPVRQRNYGYTF. DNA of the CDR3: TGTGCCAGCAGCCCAGTCCGACAGAGAAACTATGGCTACACCTTC. V gene TRBV3-1 (or the pseudogene TRBV3-2) combines with J gene TRBJ1-2; TRBD1 is a possible D gene (5 bases). V was trimmed by 4 bases and J by 2 bases, leaving 14 bases between them. This CDR3 is 15 amino acids long. Looked up from germline, CDR1 is LGHDT and CDR2 is YNNKEL (reference sequence).

The chain couples TRBV20-1 to TRBJ1-2; perhaps TRBD1 as D (6 bases). Trimming took off 3 bases at V and 14 bases at J, with 25 bases between the two ends. The length of the CDR3 is 14 residues. Germline values: CDR1 DFQATT, CDR2 SNEGSKA (reference sequence). CDR3 nucleotide sequence: TGCAGTGCTAGTGTAGGGGGATCCCCATATGAGCTTACCTTC. Translating gives CSASVGGSPYELTF.

This rearrangement joins TRBV15 to TRBJ1-5; the match to TRBD1 covers 9 bases. CDR1 and CDR2 (germline): LNHNV, YYDKDF (reference sequence). V shed 4 bases, J shed 7 bases, and the junction held 5 bases outside the gene matches. CDR3 length: 14 residues. This chain's CDR3 is CATSTDRGDQPQHF. The CDR3 DNA is TGTGCCACCAGCACGGACAGGGGAGACCAGCCCCAGCATTTT.

The rearrangement joins TRBV19 to TRBJ2-7, with a possible D match to TRBD1 (6 bases). V lost 7 bases to trimming and J lost 3 bases, with 10 bases between them. This CDR3 spans 12 amino acids. In germline, CDR1 is LNHDA, CDR2 SQIVND (reference sequence). The CDR3 sequence: CASTADSYEQYF. CDR3 sequence (DNA): TGTGCCAGTACCGCGGACAGCTACGAGCAGTACTTC.

The chain recombines TRBV7-3 with TRBJ2-7; a weak D match, TRBD1 (6 bases). Trimming took off 5 bases at V and 7 bases at J, with 18 bases between the two ends. In germline, CDR1 is SGHTA, CDR2 FQGTGA. The length of the CDR3 is 14 residues. CDR3 in DNA: TGTGCCAGCAGCAGAGACGGGACATACGATGAGCAGTACTTC. This translates into CASSRDGTYDEQYF.

The chain uses TRBV7-2 and TRBJ2-7; possibly TRBD2 for D (6 bases). Trimming pared 5 bases from V and 5 bases from J, leaving 16 bases between. Germline V lookup: CDR1 SGHTA, CDR2 FQGNSA. The CDR3 has 14 amino acids. The CDR3: CASSPGTGRDEQYF. CDR3 in DNA: TGTGCCAGCAGCCCAGGAACCGGGAGAGACGAGCAGTACTTC.

The CDR3: CASSQLMKSREQYF. CDR3 in DNA: TGTGCCAGCAGCCAACTTATGAAATCGCGCGAGCAGTACTTC. The rearrangement joins TRBV3-1 (or the pseudogene TRBV3-2) to TRBJ2-7, with unresolved D. Per the germline V gene, CDR1 is LGHDT and CDR2 is YNNKEL (reference sequence). This CDR3 is built from 14 residues. With 2 bases removed from V and 6 bases from J, the gap between germline ends came to 14 bases.

This chain links TRBV7-3 with TRBJ1-2; D uncertain. Trimming took 5 bases from V and 2 from J, leaving 15 bases between them. CDR3 size: 15 residues. Germline V gives CDR1 SGHTA, CDR2 FQGTGA. The CDR3 spells CASSPFEGSNYGYTF. The CDR3 nucleotides are TGTGCCAGCAGCCCCTTCGAGGGCAGCAACTATGGCTACACCTTC.

This chain connects TRBV10-2 to TRBJ2-1, with D unclear. Germline-derived CDR1 and CDR2 are WSHSY and SAAADI. The CDR3 is 12 amino acids. V dropped 0 bases and J dropped 16 bases, with 13 bases sitting between them. This chain's CDR3 is CASSESTSGLFF. For the CDR3, the DNA is TGCGCCAGCAGTGAGTCCACTTCCGGGTTATTCTTC.

The chain links TRBV5-4 to TRBJ2-5; 10 positions agree with TRBD2. CDR1 is SGHNT and CDR2 is YYREEE in the germline V gene (reference sequence). The CDR3 has 16 amino acids. Trimming cost V 4 bases and J 5 bases; bases outside gene matches: 11. CDR3 DNA sequence: TGTGCCAGCAGCCTACCGCTAGCGGGGGTCAGGGAGACCCAGTACTTC. This translates into CASSLPLAGVRETQYF.

This clone was found once. The chain's CDR3 is CASSLKGQEGTEAFF. CDR3 DNA: TGCGCCAGCAGCTTGAAAGGACAGGAGGGCACTGAAGCTTTCTTT. The chain links TRBV5-1 to TRBJ1-1; 7 nucleotides align to TRBD1. Germline V gene data show CDR1 as SGHRS and CDR2 as YFSETQ. After removal of 1 base from V and 4 bases from J, the junction contained 7 bases not matched to a gene. This CDR3 has 15 residues.

The chain links TRBV11-2 to TRBJ2-7; no definite D call. The germline V gene encodes CDR1 SGHAT and CDR2 FQNNGV. The CDR3 covers 11 residues. Trimming pared 5 bases from V and 7 bases from J, leaving 9 bases between. The CDR3 loop reads CASSPLREQYF. CDR3 DNA: TGTGCCAGCAGCCCCCTCCGGGAGCAGTACTTC.

The genes are TRBV4-2 and TRBJ2-7; D remains unclear. Germline loops: CDR1 LGHNA, CDR2 YNFKEQ. The CDR3 extends over 14 amino acids. V was shortened by 4 bases and J by 2 bases, with 12 bases between the two germline ends. The DNA for the CDR3 is TGTGCCAGCAGCCTAGACCTAAATCCCTACGAGCAGTACTTC. Translation gives CASSLDLNPYEQYF.

The genes are TRBV29-1 and TRBJ2-7; tentative D call: TRBD1 (6 bases). Germline CDR1 SQVTM, CDR2 ANQGSEA. V was shortened by 5 bases and J by 6 bases, with 17 bases between the two germline ends. The CDR3 loop spans 13 amino acids. This chain's CDR3 is CSVKGQGRGEQYF. In DNA form, the CDR3 reads TGCAGCGTTAAGGGGCAGGGGAGAGGCGAGCAGTACTTC.

V usage is TRBV19 and J usage is TRBJ2-2; D ambiguous. The CDR3 length is 13 residues. Germline CDR1 reads LNHDA; CDR2 reads SQIVND (reference sequence). V dropped 1 base and J dropped 6 bases, with 6 bases sitting between them. CDR3 sequence reads: CASSIAHSGELFF. DNA of the CDR3: TGTGCCAGTAGTATAGCCCATTCCGGGGAGCTGTTTTTT. The full variable domain, its missing parts supplied by reference TRBV19 and TRBJ2-2, is DGGITQSPKYLFRKEGQNVTLSCEQNLNHDAMYWYRQDPGQGLRLIYYSQIVNDFQKGDIAEGYSVSREKKESFPLTVTSAQKNPTAFYLCASSIAHSGELFFGEGSRLTVL.

V and J are TRBV7-6 and TRBJ1-1, with 9 bases matching TRBD1. This CDR3 comprises 15 residues. Germline V gene data show CDR1 as SGHVS and CDR2 as FNYEAQ. With 5 bases clipped from V and 4 bases from J, the junction kept 8 bases outside the gene matches. The CDR3 DNA follows: TGTGCCAGCAGCAGCAGGGACAGGGTGGGCACTGAAGCTTTCTTT. Translating it yields CASSSRDRVGTEAFF.

This chain connects TRBV20-1 to TRBJ2-7, with 10 bases matching TRBD1. The germline V gene has CDR1 DFQATT and CDR2 SNEGSKA (reference sequence). This CDR3 comprises 16 residues. The J segment lost 5 bases and the V segment lost 3 bases, leaving 13 bases of the junction unmatched. CDR3 DNA: TGCAGTGCTAGTGCACTACGGGGACAGGGGTTGAACGAGCAGTACTTC. The encoded protein is CSASALRGQGLNEQYF.

Only a few counts were recorded for this clone. The chain recombines TRBV12-3 or TRBV12-4 with TRBJ1-5; 7 positions agree with TRBD1. The CDR3 contains 13 residues. V was clipped by 6 bases and J by 7 bases; unmatched bases: 6. In nucleotides, the CDR3 is TGTGCCAGCAGGGGGGACAGAGCGCAGCCCCAGCATTTT. As protein: CASRGDRAQPQHF.

The chain is built from TRBV30 and TRBJ1-1; no clear D gene. Germline loops: CDR1 GTSNPN, CDR2 SVGIG (reference sequence). This CDR3 has 12 amino acids. The V gene lost 4 bases and the J gene lost 8 bases, with 14 bases spanning the gap. This CDR3 reads CAWTLSRGEAFF. DNA of the CDR3: TGTGCCTGGACCTTATCCCGGGGAGAAGCTTTCTTT. The full variable domain, completed using reference TRBV30 and TRBJ1-1, is SQTIHQWPATLVQPVGSPLSLECTVEGTSNPNLYWYRQAAGRGLQLLFYSVGIGQISSEVPQNLSASRPQDRQFILSSKKLLLSDSGFYLCAWTLSRGEAFFGQGTRLTVV.

This sequence joins TRBV6-5 and TRBJ1-1; the D is unclear. V was cut by 5 bases and J by 0 bases, with 10 bases left in between. CDR1 and CDR2 from the germline V gene are MNHEY and SVGAGI. This CDR3 has 14 amino acids. The DNA of the CDR3 is TGTGCCAGCAGTCGTGAGGGCATGAACACTGAAGCTTTCTTT. Its translation is CASSREGMNTEAFF.

V usage is TRBV9 and J usage is TRBJ2-1; TRBD1 agrees at 7 bases. With 2 bases clipped from V and 6 bases from J, the junction kept 5 bases outside the gene matches. The CDR3 is 14 residues long. The germline gives CDR1 SGDLS, CDR2 YYNGEE. The CDR3: CASSVRQGPNEQFF. In DNA form, the CDR3 reads TGTGCCAGCAGCGTTAGACAGGGTCCCAATGAGCAGTTCTTC.